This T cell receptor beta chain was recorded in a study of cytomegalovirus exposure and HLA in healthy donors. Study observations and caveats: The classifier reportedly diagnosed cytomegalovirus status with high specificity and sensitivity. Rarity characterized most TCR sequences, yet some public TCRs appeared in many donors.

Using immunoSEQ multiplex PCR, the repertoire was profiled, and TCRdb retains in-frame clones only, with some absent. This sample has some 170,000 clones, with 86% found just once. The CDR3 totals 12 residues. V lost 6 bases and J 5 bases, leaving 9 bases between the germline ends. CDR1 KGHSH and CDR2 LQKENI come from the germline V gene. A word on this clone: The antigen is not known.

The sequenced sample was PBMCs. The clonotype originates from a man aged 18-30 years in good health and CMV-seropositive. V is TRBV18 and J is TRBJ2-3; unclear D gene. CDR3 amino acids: CASSPRRDTQYF. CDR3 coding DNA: TGTGCCAGCTCCCCAAGGAGAGATACGCAGTATTTT.